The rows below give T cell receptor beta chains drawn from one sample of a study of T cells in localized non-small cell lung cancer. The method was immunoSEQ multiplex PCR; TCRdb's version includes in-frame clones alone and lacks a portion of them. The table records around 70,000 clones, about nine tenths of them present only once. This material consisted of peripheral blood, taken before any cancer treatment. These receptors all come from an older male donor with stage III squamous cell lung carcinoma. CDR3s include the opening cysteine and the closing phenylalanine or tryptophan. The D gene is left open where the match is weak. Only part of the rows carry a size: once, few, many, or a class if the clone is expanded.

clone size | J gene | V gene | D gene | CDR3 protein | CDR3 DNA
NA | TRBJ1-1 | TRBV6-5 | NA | CARAGRNTEAFF | TGTGCCAGGGCAGGGAGGAACACTGAAGCTTTCTTT
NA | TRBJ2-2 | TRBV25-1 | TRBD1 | CASSGRTGSGGELFF | TGTGCCAGCAGTGGGCGGACAGGGTCTGGCGGGGAGCTGTTTTTT
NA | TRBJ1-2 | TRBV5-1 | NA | CASSLAEDLHGYTF | TGCGCCAGCAGCTTGGCCGAGGATCTCCATGGCTACACCTTC
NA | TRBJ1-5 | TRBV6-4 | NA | CASRNRSNQPQHF | TGTGCCAGCAGAAACAGGTCCAATCAGCCCCAGCATTTT
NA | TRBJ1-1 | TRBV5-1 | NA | CASSRDLNTEAFF | TGCGCCAGCAGCCGGGACTTGAACACTGAAGCTTTCTTT
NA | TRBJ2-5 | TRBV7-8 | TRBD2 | CASSFFSGTSGGEVQYF | TGTGCCAGCAGCTTTTTCTCCGGGACTAGCGGGGGGGAGGTCCAGTACTTC
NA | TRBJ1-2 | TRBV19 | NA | CASSTPSQGGDYGYTF | TGTGCCAGTAGTACCCCTTCTCAAGGAGGAGACTATGGCTACACCTTC
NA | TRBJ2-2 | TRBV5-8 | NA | CASTFIGRGINTGELFF | TGTGCCAGCACCTTTATCGGTCGGGGAATTAACACCGGGGAGCTGTTTTTT
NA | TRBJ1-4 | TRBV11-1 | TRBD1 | CASSSPRDSATNEKLFF | TGTGCCAGCAGCTCTCCCCGGGACAGTGCAACTAATGAAAAACTGTTTTTT
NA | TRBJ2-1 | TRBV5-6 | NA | CASSLKSSYNEQFF | TGTGCCAGCAGCTTGAAGAGCTCCTACAATGAGCAGTTCTTC
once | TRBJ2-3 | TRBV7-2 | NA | CASSYEDTQYF | TGTGCCAGCAGCTATGAGGATACGCAGTATTTT
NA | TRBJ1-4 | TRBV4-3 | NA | CASSQDRGEKLFF | TGCGCCAGCAGCCAAGATCGGGGGGAAAAACTGTTTTTT
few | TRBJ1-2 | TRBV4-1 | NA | CASSARQAYYGYTF | TGCGCCAGCAGCGCCCGGCAGGCGTACTATGGCTACACCTTC
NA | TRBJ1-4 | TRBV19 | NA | CASMTRAPRPEKLFF | TGTGCCAGTATGACCCGGGCCCCGCGACCGGAAAAACTGTTTTTT
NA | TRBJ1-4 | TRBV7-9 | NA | CASSFPLGGSANEKLFF | TGTGCCAGCAGCTTTCCTTTGGGAGGGAGCGCGAATGAAAAACTGTTTTTT
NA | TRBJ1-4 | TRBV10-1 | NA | CAFTWGSTNEKLFF | TGCGCCTTTACCTGGGGTTCAACTAATGAAAAACTGTTTTTT
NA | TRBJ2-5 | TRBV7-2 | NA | CASSTPGGWETQYF | TGTGCCAGCAGCACGCCGGGGGGCTGGGAGACCCAGTACTTC
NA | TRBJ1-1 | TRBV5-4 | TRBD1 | CASSDGTGKNTEAFF | TGTGCCAGCAGCGACGGGACAGGGAAGAACACTGAAGCTTTCTTT
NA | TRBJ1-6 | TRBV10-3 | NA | CAISESTRTGRGGALHF | TGTGCCATCAGTGAGTCGACAAGGACGGGGAGGGGTGGAGCCCTCCACTTT
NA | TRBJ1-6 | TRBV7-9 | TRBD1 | CASSSGTAENSPLHF | TGTGCCAGCAGCTCCGGGACAGCTGAGAATTCACCCCTCCACTTT
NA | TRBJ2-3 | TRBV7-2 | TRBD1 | CASSLARAGGSDTQYF | TGTGCCAGCAGCTTAGCGAGGGCAGGGGGATCCGATACGCAGTATTTT
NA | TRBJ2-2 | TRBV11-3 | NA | CASSLDIGAAGELFF | TGTGCCAGCAGCTTAGATATAGGGGCGGCCGGGGAGCTGTTTTTT
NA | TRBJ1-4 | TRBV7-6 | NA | CASSAFGGPNEKLFF | TGTGCCAGCAGCGCCTTTGGAGGGCCTAATGAAAAACTGTTTTTT
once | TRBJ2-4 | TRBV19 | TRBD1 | CASSPGRGRVWDIQYF | TGTGCCAGTAGTCCAGGAAGGGGGCGCGTTTGGGACATTCAGTACTTC
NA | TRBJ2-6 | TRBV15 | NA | CATSSRASGANVLTF | TGTGCCACCAGCAGCAGGGCTTCTGGGGCCAACGTCCTGACTTTC
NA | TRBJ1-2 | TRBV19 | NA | CASSIDRENYGYTF | TGTGCCAGTAGTATAGATCGGGAGAACTATGGCTACACCTTC
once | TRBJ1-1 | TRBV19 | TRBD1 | CASRPTGGTEAFF | TGTGCCAGTAGACCCACAGGGGGAACTGAAGCTTTCTTT
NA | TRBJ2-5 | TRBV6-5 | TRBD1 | CASRINRGGETQYF | TGTGCCAGCAGGATCAACAGGGGCGGGGAGACCCAGTACTTC
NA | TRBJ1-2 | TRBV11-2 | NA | CASSSTGYGYTF | TGTGCCAGCAGCTCGACAGGATATGGCTACACCTTC
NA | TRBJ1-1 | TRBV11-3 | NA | CASSLDGQNTEAFF | TGTGCCAGCAGCTTAGACGGGCAGAACACTGAAGCTTTCTTT
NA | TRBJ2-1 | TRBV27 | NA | CASSLGQQNIRQFF | TGTGCCAGCAGTTTAGGTCAACAGAATATCAGACAGTTCTTC
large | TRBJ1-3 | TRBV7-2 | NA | CASSLDPYSGNTIYF | TGTGCCAGCAGCTTAGATCCCTACTCTGGAAACACCATATATTTT
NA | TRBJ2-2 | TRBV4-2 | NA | CASSQDFLNGELFF | TGTGCCAGCAGCCAAGATTTCCTTAACGGGGAGCTGTTTTTT
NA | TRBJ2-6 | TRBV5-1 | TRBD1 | CASRNPGGAGANVLTF | TGCGCCAGCAGAAACCCAGGGGGCGCTGGGGCCAACGTCCTGACTTTC
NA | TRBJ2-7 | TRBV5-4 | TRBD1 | CASSKGQGAYEQYF | TGTGCCAGCAGCAAAGGACAGGGGGCCTACGAGCAGTACTTC
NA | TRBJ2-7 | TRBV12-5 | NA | CASGLVSPQGSYEQYF | TGTGCTAGTGGTTTGGTGTCGCCGCAGGGCTCCTACGAGCAGTACTTC
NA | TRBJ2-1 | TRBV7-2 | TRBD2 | CASSVSSGLDGEQFF | TGTGCCAGCAGCGTTTCTAGCGGACTGGACGGTGAGCAGTTCTTC